This TCR beta chain was identified during a study of early T cells in non-severe SARS-CoV-2 infection. Study overall: Sequencing used unsorted whole-blood bulk RNA, so chains lack pairing. Broader study findings: Matching results from VDJdb favored anti-spike CD8 responses, leaving private and CD4 specificities undetected.

Points on this clonotype: What it binds is unknown.

The protocol attached unique molecular identifiers to individual cDNA molecules. MiXCR, applied by TCRdb to the 5' RACE reads, yields one record per CDR3 protein. The data show about 56,000 distinct CDR3 sequences, roughly 10% seen once. V was pared by 0 bases and J by 1 base, with 5 bases of the junction left unmatched. CDR1 is SEHNR and CDR2 is FQNEAQ in the germline V gene (reference sequence). The CDR3 has 16 residues. Sequences were obtained from whole blood. The source is an adult who was a healthcare worker with PCR-confirmed SARS-CoV-2 infection or an uninfected control (not recorded which). The rearrangement uses TRBV7-9 and TRBJ2-5, with 7 bases fitting TRBD2. CDR3 sequence (DNA): TGTGCCAGCAGCTTAGCAGCACTAGCGTCCCAAGAGACCCAGTACTTC. This codes for CASSLAALASQETQYF.